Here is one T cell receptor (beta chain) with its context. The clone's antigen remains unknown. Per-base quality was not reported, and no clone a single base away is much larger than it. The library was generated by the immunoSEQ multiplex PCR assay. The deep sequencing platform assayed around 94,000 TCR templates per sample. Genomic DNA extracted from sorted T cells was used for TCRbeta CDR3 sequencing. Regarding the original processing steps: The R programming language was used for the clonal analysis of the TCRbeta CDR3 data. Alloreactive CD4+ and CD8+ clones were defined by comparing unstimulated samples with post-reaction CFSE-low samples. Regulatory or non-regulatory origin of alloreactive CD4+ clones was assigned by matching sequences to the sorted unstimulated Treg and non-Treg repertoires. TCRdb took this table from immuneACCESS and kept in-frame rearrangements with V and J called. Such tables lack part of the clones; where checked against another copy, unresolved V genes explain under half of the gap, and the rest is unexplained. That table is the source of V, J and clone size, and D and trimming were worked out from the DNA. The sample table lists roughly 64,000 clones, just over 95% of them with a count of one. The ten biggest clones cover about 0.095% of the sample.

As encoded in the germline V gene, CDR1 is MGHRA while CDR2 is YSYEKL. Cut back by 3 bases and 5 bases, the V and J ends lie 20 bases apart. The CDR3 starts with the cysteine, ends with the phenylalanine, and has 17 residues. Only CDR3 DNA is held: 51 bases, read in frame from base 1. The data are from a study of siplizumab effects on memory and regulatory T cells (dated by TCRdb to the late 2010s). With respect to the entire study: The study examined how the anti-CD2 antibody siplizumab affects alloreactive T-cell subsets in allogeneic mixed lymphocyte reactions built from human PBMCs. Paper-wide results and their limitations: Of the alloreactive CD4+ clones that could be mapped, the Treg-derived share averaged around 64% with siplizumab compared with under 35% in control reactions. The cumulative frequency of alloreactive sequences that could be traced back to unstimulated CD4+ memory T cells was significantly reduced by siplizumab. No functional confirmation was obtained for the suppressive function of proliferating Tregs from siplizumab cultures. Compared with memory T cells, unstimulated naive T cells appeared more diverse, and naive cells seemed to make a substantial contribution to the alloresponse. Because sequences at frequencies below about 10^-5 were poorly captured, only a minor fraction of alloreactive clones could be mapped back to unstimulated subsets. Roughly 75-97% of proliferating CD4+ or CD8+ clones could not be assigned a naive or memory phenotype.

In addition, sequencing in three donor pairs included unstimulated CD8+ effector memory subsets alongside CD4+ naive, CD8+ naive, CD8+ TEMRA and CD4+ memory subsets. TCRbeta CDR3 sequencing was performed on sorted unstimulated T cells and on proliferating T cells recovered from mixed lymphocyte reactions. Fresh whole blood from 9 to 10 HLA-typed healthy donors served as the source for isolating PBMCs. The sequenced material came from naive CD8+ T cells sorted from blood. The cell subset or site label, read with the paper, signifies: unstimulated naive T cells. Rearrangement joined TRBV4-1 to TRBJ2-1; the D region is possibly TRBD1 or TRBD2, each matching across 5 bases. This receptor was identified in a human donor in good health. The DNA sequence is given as TGCGCCAGCAGCCAGGATGTTAGTACGGGGCCGCACAATGAGCAGTTCTTC. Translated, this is CASSQDVSTGPHNEQFF.